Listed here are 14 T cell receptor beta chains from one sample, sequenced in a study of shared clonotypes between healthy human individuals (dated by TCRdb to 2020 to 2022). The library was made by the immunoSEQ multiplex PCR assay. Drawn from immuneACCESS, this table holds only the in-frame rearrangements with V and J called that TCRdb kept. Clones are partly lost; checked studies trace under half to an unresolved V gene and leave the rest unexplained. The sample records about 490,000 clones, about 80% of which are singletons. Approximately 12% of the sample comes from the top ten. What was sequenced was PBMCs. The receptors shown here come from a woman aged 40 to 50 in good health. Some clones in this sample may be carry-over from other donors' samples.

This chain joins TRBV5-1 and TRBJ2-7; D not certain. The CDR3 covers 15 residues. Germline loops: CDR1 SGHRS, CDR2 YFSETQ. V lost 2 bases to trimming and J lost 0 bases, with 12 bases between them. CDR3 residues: CASSFYYSGSYEQYF. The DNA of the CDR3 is TGCGCCAGCAGCTTCTACTACTCAGGCTCCTACGAGCAGTACTTC.

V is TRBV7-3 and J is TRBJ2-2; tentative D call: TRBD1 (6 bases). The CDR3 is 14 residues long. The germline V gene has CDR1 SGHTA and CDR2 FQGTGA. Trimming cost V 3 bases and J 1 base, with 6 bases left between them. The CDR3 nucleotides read TGTGCCAGCAGCTTGACAGGGAACACCGGGGAGCTGTTTTTT. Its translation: CASSLTGNTGELFF.

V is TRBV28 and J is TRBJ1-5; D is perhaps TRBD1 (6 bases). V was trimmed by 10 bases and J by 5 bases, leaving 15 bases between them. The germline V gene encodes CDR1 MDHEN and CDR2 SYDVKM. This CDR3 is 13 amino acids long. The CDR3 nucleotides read TGTGCCACCACTTATGGGACATATCAGCCCCAGCATTTT. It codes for CATTYGTYQPQHF.

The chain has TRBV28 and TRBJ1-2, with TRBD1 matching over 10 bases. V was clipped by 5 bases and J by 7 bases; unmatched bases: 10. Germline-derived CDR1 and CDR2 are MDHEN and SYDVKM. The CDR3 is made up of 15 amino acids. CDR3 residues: CASSTLTGGFGGYTF. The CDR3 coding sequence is TGTGCCAGCAGTACTCTGACAGGGGGCTTTGGTGGCTACACCTTC.

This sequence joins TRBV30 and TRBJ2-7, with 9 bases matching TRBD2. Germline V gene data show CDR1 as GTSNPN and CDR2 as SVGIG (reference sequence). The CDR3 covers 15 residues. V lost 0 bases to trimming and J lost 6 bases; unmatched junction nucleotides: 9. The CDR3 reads CAWSVWAGGPREQYF. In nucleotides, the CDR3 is TGTGCCTGGAGTGTATGGGCGGGAGGGCCGCGCGAGCAGTACTTC.

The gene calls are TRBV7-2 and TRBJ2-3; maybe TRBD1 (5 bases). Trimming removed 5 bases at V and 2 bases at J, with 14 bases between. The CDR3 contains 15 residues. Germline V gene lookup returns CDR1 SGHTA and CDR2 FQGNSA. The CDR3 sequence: CASSRQGFSTDTQYF. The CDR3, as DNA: TGTGCCAGCAGCCGTCAGGGATTTTCCACAGATACGCAGTATTTT.

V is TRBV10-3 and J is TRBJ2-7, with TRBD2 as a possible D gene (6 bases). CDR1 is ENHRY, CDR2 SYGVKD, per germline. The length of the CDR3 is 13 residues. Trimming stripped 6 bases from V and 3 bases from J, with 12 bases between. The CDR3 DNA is TGTGCCATCAGCTCGACTAGTGGCTACGAGCAGTACTTC. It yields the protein CAISSTSGYEQYF.

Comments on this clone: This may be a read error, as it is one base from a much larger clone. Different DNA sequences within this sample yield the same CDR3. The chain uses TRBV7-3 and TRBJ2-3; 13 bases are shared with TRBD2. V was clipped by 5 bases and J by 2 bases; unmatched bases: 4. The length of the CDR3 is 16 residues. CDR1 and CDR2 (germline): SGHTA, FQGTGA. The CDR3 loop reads CASSQGLAGLTDTQYF. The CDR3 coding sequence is TGTGCCAGCAGCCAGGGACTAGCGGGACTCACAGATACGCAGTATTTT.

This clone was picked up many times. CDR3 in DNA: TGTGCCAGCAGCCTCAGACAGGGAACGACCATATATTTT. Residues: CASSLRQGTTIYF. This chain connects TRBV11-3 to TRBJ1-3, with 7 bases lining up with TRBD1. Trimming cost V 5 bases and J 10 bases; bases outside gene matches: 8. The germline V gene encodes CDR1 SGHNT and CDR2 YENEEA. This CDR3 has 13 amino acids.

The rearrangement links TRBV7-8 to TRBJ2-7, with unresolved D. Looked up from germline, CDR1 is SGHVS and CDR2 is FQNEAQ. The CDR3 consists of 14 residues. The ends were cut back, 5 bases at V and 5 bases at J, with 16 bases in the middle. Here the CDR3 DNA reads TGTGCCAGCAGCCTAGATGGGGTACTTGACGAGCAGTACTTC. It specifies CASSLDGVLDEQYF.

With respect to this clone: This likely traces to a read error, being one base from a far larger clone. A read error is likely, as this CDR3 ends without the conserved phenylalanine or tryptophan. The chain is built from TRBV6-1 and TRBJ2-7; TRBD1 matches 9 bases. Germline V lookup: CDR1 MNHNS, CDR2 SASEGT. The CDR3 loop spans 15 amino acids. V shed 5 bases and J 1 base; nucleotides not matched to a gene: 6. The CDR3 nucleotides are TGTGCCAGCAGTTTTGAGGGACAGGGATCCTACGAGCAGTACTTA. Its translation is CASSFEGQGSYEQYL.

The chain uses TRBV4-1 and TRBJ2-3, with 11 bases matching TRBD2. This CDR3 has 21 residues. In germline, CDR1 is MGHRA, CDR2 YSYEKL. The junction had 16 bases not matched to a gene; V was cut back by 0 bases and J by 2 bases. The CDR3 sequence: CASSQDRFSGRALISTDTQYF. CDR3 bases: TGCGCCAGCAGCCAAGATCGTTTTAGCGGGAGGGCCCTGATTTCCACAGATACGCAGTATTTT.

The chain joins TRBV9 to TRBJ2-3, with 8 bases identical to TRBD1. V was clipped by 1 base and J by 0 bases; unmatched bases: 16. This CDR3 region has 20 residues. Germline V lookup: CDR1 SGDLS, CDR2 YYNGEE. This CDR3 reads CASSVHSGGLLATSTDTQYF. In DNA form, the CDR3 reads TGTGCCAGCAGCGTACACTCAGGGGGCCTGCTAGCGACTAGCACAGATACGCAGTATTTT.

CDR3 in amino acids: CASSLEVTGNTIYF. Here the CDR3 DNA reads TGTGCCAGCAGCTTGGAGGTTACTGGAAACACCATATATTTT. The genes are TRBV5-4 and TRBJ1-3, with D unresolved. From germline, CDR1 is SGHNT and CDR2 YYREEE (reference sequence). V was shortened by 0 bases and J by 2 bases, with 6 bases between the two germline ends. The length of the CDR3 is 14 residues.